The 3 T cell receptor beta chains given below trace back to one sample, sequenced in a study of human T cells and chemical hapten exposure. This sample's time point: healthy volunteer bleed at 2 weeks. Unfractionated whole blood was the source of the extracted total RNA. TCRdb reanalysed the RACE reads using MiXCR and keeps one entry per CDR3 protein. The sample has over 85,000 distinct CDR3 sequences, around 8.8% seen once. Sequencing was performed on whole blood. The source is a female donor in good health. Some clones in this sample may be carry-over from other donors' samples.

This rearrangement joins TRBV25-1 to TRBJ2-1, with D perhaps TRBD2 (6 bases). V shed 7 bases and J shed 0 bases, with 31 bases lying between them. Looked up from germline, CDR1 is MGHDK and CDR2 is SYGVNS. The CDR3 runs 21 residues. CDR3 DNA sequence: TGTGCCAGCACGGGGAGCCCTGGAATTGCTAGCGACAGATTCTCCTACAATGAGCAGTTCTTC. Translated, it gives CASTGSPGIASDRFSYNEQFF.

This chain connects TRBV5-1 to TRBJ2-1; tentatively, D is TRBD1 or TRBD2 (5 bases each). Germline values: CDR1 SGHRS, CDR2 YFSETQ. The V and J ends lost 6 bases and 8 bases respectively, with 21 bases between them. CDR3 length: 15 amino acids. For the CDR3, the DNA is TGCGCCAGCAACAATCCGGGGCCCGGAGAGGATGAGCAGTTCTTC. Residues: CASNNPGPGEDEQFF.

On this clonotype: Possible read error: a much larger clone is one base away. The chain recombines TRBV5-1 with TRBJ2-7; D is uncertain. Deletions cut 4 bases from V and 8 bases from J, with 13 bases between. CDR1 and CDR2 from the germline V gene are SGHRS and YFSETQ. This CDR3 is built from 12 residues. The CDR3 nucleotides read TGCGCCAGCAGCCAAATAACGACCAAGCAGTACTTC. Protein sequence: CASSQITTKQYF.